Following are 20 T cell receptor beta chains from one sample sequenced in a study of blood T cell repertoires in COVID-19. Produced via immunoSEQ multiplex PCR; TCRdb's table is partial and in-frame only. The sample lists 65,000 to 70,000 clones, approximately 80% occurring once. The sample taken for sequencing was peripheral blood. These receptors were collected from a human donor in a cohort sampled during active COVID-19.

The rearrangement uses TRBV28 and TRBJ1-6; D gene uncertain. The germline V gene encodes CDR1 MDHEN and CDR2 SYDVKM. V was clipped by 6 bases and J by 14 bases, with 14 bases between them. CDR3 length: 12 residues. The CDR3 sequence is CASRASGSALHF. The DNA for the CDR3 is TGTGCCAGCAGAGCGTCCGGGTCCGCCCTCCACTTT.

This chain connects TRBV5-6 to TRBJ2-1; 16 bases match TRBD2. Germline V lookup: CDR1 SGHDT, CDR2 YYEEEE. The CDR3 has 19 amino acids. The V and J ends lost 3 bases and 0 bases, in that order; junction bases with no gene match: 6. This chain's CDR3 is CASSSPGLAGGSSYNEQFF. In DNA, the CDR3 is TGTGCCAGCAGCTCCCCGGGACTAGCGGGAGGGAGCTCCTACAATGAGCAGTTCTTC.

The chain uses TRBV3-1 (or the pseudogene TRBV3-2) and TRBJ2-7; TRBD1 matches 9 bases. Germline CDR1 reads LGHDT; CDR2 reads YNNKEL (reference sequence). J gave up 5 bases and V 3 bases, and 8 bases lay outside the gene matches. The CDR3 is made up of 15 amino acids. CDR3 DNA sequence: TGTGCCAGCAGCCACACCGGGACAGGGTTGGACGAGCAGTACTTC. Translated: CASSHTGTGLDEQYF.

This clone came up a few times. The V and J genes are TRBV6-2 or TRBV6-3 and TRBJ2-1, with 8 bases identical to TRBD2. This CDR3 is built from 14 residues. V shed 5 bases and J 3 bases; nucleotides not matched to a gene: 3. CDR1 is MNHEY, CDR2 SVGEGT, per germline. CDR3 in DNA: TGTGCCAGCAGTCTTACTAGCGGCTACAATGAGCAGTTCTTC. Translating gives CASSLTSGYNEQFF.

This chain links TRBV7-2 with TRBJ2-3; 9 bases fit TRBD2. Trimming cost V 5 bases and J 6 bases; bases outside gene matches: 12. There are 16 residues in the CDR3. Germline V gives CDR1 SGHTA, CDR2 FQGNSA. DNA for the CDR3: TGTGCCAGCAGCCCCTTAGGGCGGGGGGGCCAGGATACGCAGTATTTT. This sequence encodes CASSPLGRGGQDTQYF. Drawing the rest from reference TRBV7-2 and TRBJ2-3, the complete variable domain is GAGVSQSPSNKVTEKGKDVELRCDPISGHTALYWYRQSLGQGLEFLIYFQGNSAPDKSGLPSDRFSAERTGGSVSTLTIQRTQQEDSAVYLCASSPLGRGGQDTQYFGPGTRLTVL.

The table lists this clone with a count of one. Germline is not matched at one junction end, which may reflect a read error. CDR3 protein: CASNLAGDTDTQYF. As DNA, the CDR3 is TGTGCCAGCAATCTCGCCGGGGACACAGATACCCAGTATTTT. This chain uses TRBV28 with TRBJ2-3; a weak D match, TRBD1 (6 bases). CDR3 length: 14 amino acids. The germline gives CDR1 MDHEN, CDR2 SYDVKM.

The V and J genes are TRBV28 and TRBJ2-5; 7 nucleotides match TRBD2. Germline lookup yields CDR1 MDHEN and CDR2 SYDVKM. CDR3 length: 14 amino acids. V was pared by 5 bases and J by 4 bases, with 7 bases of the junction left unmatched. CDR3 bases: TGTGCCAGCAGTAGACTAGCTGTACGAGAGACCCAGTACTTC. This gives the protein CASSRLAVRETQYF.

The gene calls are TRBV9 and TRBJ1-1, with 8 bases aligning to TRBD1. CDR1 and CDR2 (germline): SGDLS, YYNGEE. The CDR3 covers 15 residues. V shed 0 bases, J shed 8 bases, and the junction held 9 bases outside the gene matches. In DNA form, the CDR3 reads TGTGCCAGCAGCGTAGGAATGCGGGACAGGATAGAAGCTTTCTTT. Translating gives CASSVGMRDRIEAFF. Drawing the rest from reference TRBV9 and TRBJ1-1, the complete variable domain is DSGVTQTPKHLITATGQRVTLRCSPRSGDLSVYWYQQSLDQGLQFLIQYYNGEERAKGNILERFSAQQFPDLHSELNLSSLELGDSALYFCASSVGMRDRIEAFFGQGTRLTVV.

In its sample, this clone was seen once. This chain joins TRBV10-3 and TRBJ2-3; D ambiguous. The CDR3 has 13 amino acids. V shed 6 bases and J shed 4 bases, with 11 bases lying between them. CDR1 and CDR2 from the germline V gene are ENHRY and SYGVKD. The CDR3 region has the DNA TGTGCCATCAGATCCGGGTCCCCAGATACGCAGTATTTT. Translating gives CAIRSGSPDTQYF.

The chain couples TRBV18 to TRBJ2-3; D is perhaps TRBD1 (5 bases). Trimming removed 5 bases from V and 5 bases from J, with 8 bases in between. CDR1 KGHSH and CDR2 LQKENI come from the germline V gene. The CDR3 extends over 12 amino acids. The CDR3 region has the DNA TGTGCCAGCTCAAACCAGGGAGATACGCAGTATTTT. Its protein product is CASSNQGDTQYF.

The chain has TRBV2 and TRBJ2-6; D ambiguous. Germline values: CDR1 SNHLY, CDR2 FYNNEI. This CDR3 comprises 15 residues. Trimming pared 6 bases from V and 4 bases from J, leaving 13 bases between. The DNA for the CDR3 is TGTGCCAGCAGCCGGTCTCGGAGCGGGGCCAACGTCCTGACTTTC. Translating gives CASSRSRSGANVLTF.

V is TRBV19 and J is TRBJ1-4; 7 bases align to TRBD1. The junction had 1 base not matched to a gene; V was cut back by 7 bases and J by 2 bases. The germline V gene encodes CDR1 LNHDA and CDR2 SQIVND (reference sequence). The CDR3 covers 13 residues. CDR3 DNA sequence: TGTGCCAGTAAGGACAGGACTAATGAAAAACTGTTTTTT. Translated: CASKDRTNEKLFF. The whole variable domain, remainder taken from reference TRBV19 and TRBJ1-4, is DGGITQSPKYLFRKEGQNVTLSCEQNLNHDAMYWYRQDPGQGLRLIYYSQIVNDFQKGDIAEGYSVSREKKESFPLTVTSAQKNPTAFYLCASKDRTNEKLFFGSGTQLSVL.

V is TRBV7-9 and J is TRBJ2-5; TRBD2 might be the D (6 bases). Germline CDR1 reads SEHNR; CDR2 reads FQNEAQ (reference sequence). V dropped 5 bases and J dropped 4 bases, with 14 bases sitting between them. The CDR3 spans 14 residues. The CDR3 nucleotides read TGTGCCAGCAGCCGAGCTAGCGCGACAGAGACCCAGTACTTC. Translated: CASSRASATETQYF.

The genes are TRBV28 and TRBJ1-2, with D maybe TRBD1 (6 bases). Germline CDR1 reads MDHEN; CDR2 reads SYDVKM. V lost 3 bases and J 4 bases, leaving 9 bases between the germline ends. The CDR3 loop spans 13 amino acids. This chain's CDR3 is CASSLGRGYGYTF. Here the CDR3 DNA reads TGTGCCAGCAGTTTGGGCAGGGGCTATGGCTACACCTTC.

The chain uses TRBV7-2 and TRBJ2-1, with 7 positions matching TRBD2. Germline assignment: CDR1 SGHTA and CDR2 FQGNSA. V was clipped by 3 bases and J by 5 bases; unmatched bases: 4. The CDR3 sequence is 14 residues long. The CDR3 coding sequence is TGTGCCAGCAGCTTTAGCGGGTTGGACAATGAGCAGTTCTTC. Protein: CASSFSGLDNEQFF.

The J gene is TRBJ2-7, the V gene TRBV4-2, with 9 nucleotides matching TRBD1. With 4 bases clipped from V and 6 bases from J, the junction kept 7 bases outside the gene matches. The germline CDR1 and CDR2 sequences are LGHNA and YNFKEQ. This CDR3 is built from 14 residues. The CDR3: CASSRLGQGGEQYF. The CDR3, as DNA: TGTGCCAGCAGCCGCCTGGGACAGGGCGGCGAGCAGTACTTC.

The chain carries TRBV11-2 and TRBJ1-1; D possibly corresponds to TRBD1 (6 bases). The CDR3 is 15 residues long. The germline gives CDR1 SGHAT, CDR2 FQNNGV. V was cut by 0 bases and J by 1 base, with 9 bases left in between. The CDR3 spells CASSLEMGANTEAFF. In DNA, the CDR3 is TGTGCCAGCAGCTTAGAGATGGGGGCGAACACTGAAGCTTTCTTT.

The chain couples TRBV7-2 to TRBJ2-5; D is perhaps TRBD1 (6 bases). Germline CDR1 is SGHTA and CDR2 is FQGNSA. V dropped 4 bases and J dropped 1 base, with 7 bases sitting between them. The CDR3 has 13 residues. The CDR3 nucleotides are TGTGCCAGCAGCTACAGGGTCCAAGAGACCCAGTACTTC. This gives the protein CASSYRVQETQYF. The full variable domain, rest sourced from reference TRBV7-2 and TRBJ2-5, is GAGVSQSPSNKVTEKGKDVELRCDPISGHTALYWYRQSLGQGLEFLIYFQGNSAPDKSGLPSDRFSAERTGGSVSTLTIQRTQQEDSAVYLCASSYRVQETQYFGPGTRLLVL.

The V call is TRBV24-1, the J call TRBJ2-3; 11 bases align to TRBD2. Germline V gene sequence: CDR1 KGHDR, CDR2 SFDVKD. V was clipped by 4 bases and J by 8 bases; unmatched bases: 10. The CDR3 length is 16 residues. CDR3 coding DNA: TGTGCCACCAGTGACCCAACCCCTAGCGGGAGGAGTACGCAGTATTTT. Translated, it gives CATSDPTPSGRSTQYF.

The CDR3 loop reads CATNTGTSGNQETQYF. The DNA of the CDR3 is TGTGCCACCAATACCGGGACTAGCGGAAACCAAGAGACCCAGTACTTC. The chain recombines TRBV6-4 with TRBJ2-5; 11 bases are a match to TRBD2. Germline CDR1 MRHNA, CDR2 SNTAGT. The CDR3 consists of 16 residues. J lost 0 bases, V lost 10 bases, and 10 bases had no gene match.